One TCR beta chain is described in this entry. The antigen is not known. It was by 5'RACE template switching with UMIs that TCR beta cDNA was made. TCRdb reanalyzed the 5' RACE reads and collapses them to one entry per CDR3 protein, without DNA. Found here are roughly 170,000 distinct CDR3 sequences; the top ten clones hold about 18%. This specimen belongs to a study of T cells expressing NK-cell markers. Overall study context: All TCR beta repertoires analysed originated from sorted CD3+CD56+NKG2C+, CD3+CD56+NKG2C- and CD3+CD56-NKG2C+ T cells.

Study results and caveats: The leading position in the CD3+CD56-NKG2C+ fraction of several donors also went to these clonotypes.

The CDR3 loop spans 17 amino acids. Germline CDR1 DFQATT, CDR2 SNEGSKA (reference sequence). Material for sequencing was blood T cells: a sorted CD56 or NKG2C T cell subset, CD4+ or CD8+ T cells, or bulk PBMC T cells (not recorded which). This TCR came from a woman between 18 and 70 years old in good health. The chain joins TRBV20-1 to TRBJ2-7; TCRdb calls TRBD2, which cannot be checked without DNA. Here the CDR3 reads CSAPPGTSGTISYEQYF.